The rows below give T cell receptor beta chains drawn from one sample of a study of blood T cell repertoires in COVID-19. Assay: immunoSEQ multiplex PCR; the TCRdb copy retains only in-frame clones and omits some. The top ten hold under 20% of the sample, which has 80,000 to 100,000 clones, 80% seen once. Material for sequencing was peripheral blood. The receptors stem from a human donor in a cohort sampled during active COVID-19. Both conserved end residues are part of each CDR3. The D gene is left open where the match is weak. The size entry is marked missing in some rows and otherwise reads once, few, many or a size class.

cdr3_nt cdr3_aa clone_size j_call v_call d_call
TGTGCCACTAAAAAGCAGGGGATGAGCAATCAGCCCCAGCATTTT CATKKQGMSNQPQHF . TRBJ1-5 TRBV10-3 .
TGTGCCAGCAGTGAGGGGGCTCGGGGCACAGATACGCAGTATTTT CASSEGARGTDTQYF . TRBJ2-3 TRBV25-1 .
TGTGCCAGCAGCCAAGAGAACGGCTATGGCTACACCTTC CASSQENGYGYTF . TRBJ1-2 TRBV4-2 .
TGTGCCAGCAGCATGCTTGGGACAAAGAACACCGGGGAGCTGTTTTTT CASSMLGTKNTGELFF . TRBJ2-2 TRBV7-6 .
TGTGCCAGCAGGGGCTTCTCCTACGAGCAGTACTTC CASRGFSYEQYF . TRBJ2-7 TRBV7-8 .
TGCGCCAGCAGCCGGACAGGTAACTCTGGAAACACCATATATTTT CASSRTGNSGNTIYF . TRBJ1-3 TRBV5-1 TRBD1
TGTGCCAGTCCCAAGGGACAAATACCTGGAAACACCATATATTTT CASPKGQIPGNTIYF . TRBJ1-3 TRBV6-4 .
TGTGCCAGCTCACCCACAGGGGACGAGCAGTACTTC CASSPTGDEQYF . TRBJ2-7 TRBV18 TRBD1
TGTGCCAGCAGCTTGGGGCCGAGGGAGCTGTTTTTT CASSLGPRELFF . TRBJ2-2 TRBV7-2 .
TGTGCCAGCAGACCGGACACTTATAATCAGCCCCAGCATTTT CASRPDTYNQPQHF . TRBJ1-5 TRBV27 .
TGTGCCTGGAGTGTACTGGTGGGAGTAGGCTACACCTTC CAWSVLVGVGYTF few TRBJ1-2 TRBV30 .
TGCGCCAGCAGCTTAGGGGGTGCTGGGGCCAACGTCCTGACTTTC CASSLGGAGANVLTF . TRBJ2-6 TRBV5-1 .
TGCGCCAGCAGTGTAGCGGGAAACTCACCCCTCCACTTT CASSVAGNSPLHF . TRBJ1-6 TRBV10-1 .
TGCAGTGCTAGTTCCCACTCATCCTCTGGAAACACCATATATTTT CSASSHSSSGNTIYF . TRBJ1-3 TRBV20-1 .
TGTGCCAGCAGTCCCTCCAGGGGCCACGAGCAGTACTTC CASSPSRGHEQYF . TRBJ2-7 TRBV27 .
TGTGCCAGCACCGCGACAGGGCGGAACTATGGCTACACCTTC CASTATGRNYGYTF . TRBJ1-2 TRBV27 TRBD1
TGCGCCAGCAGCCAAGATGGACAGGGGGCATCTGGGGCCAACGTCCTGACTTTC CASSQDGQGASGANVLTF many TRBJ2-6 TRBV4-1 TRBD1
TGTGCCAGTAGTCCCTCTGGGCCACGGTCAAACGGCTACACCTTC CASSPSGPRSNGYTF once TRBJ1-2 TRBV19 .
TGTGCCAGCGGACAGGGGAGCACCGGGGAGCTGTTTTTT CASGQGSTGELFF . TRBJ2-2 TRBV6-5 TRBD1
TGTGCCAGTAGTTCTAATCAGCCCCAGCATTTT CASSSNQPQHF . TRBJ1-5 TRBV19 .
TGTGCCAGCAGCTTAAATCCGGGGAGCTACGAGCAGTACTTC CASSLNPGSYEQYF . TRBJ2-7 TRBV7-3 .
TGTGCCAGCAGCCAAGGGCAGGTCGGGGACACTGAAGCTTTCTTT CASSQGQVGDTEAFF . TRBJ1-1 TRBV4-2 .
TGTGCCAGCAGTTTACGTCCGGCAGGGGAGACCCAGTACTTC CASSLRPAGETQYF . TRBJ2-5 TRBV27 .
TGTGCCAGCAGTACCTCAGGGGGCCCTAGTGAAAAACTGTTTTTT CASSTSGGPSEKLFF . TRBJ1-4 TRBV6-5 TRBD1
TGTGCCAGCAGTTTATCGGCGGGGGCGGGAGAGACCCAGTACTTC CASSLSAGAGETQYF . TRBJ2-5 TRBV28 .
TGTGCCAGCAGTGAAGCGCTTCTGCAGGGCCTTGGCTACACCTTC CASSEALLQGLGYTF . TRBJ1-2 TRBV6-1 .
TGTGCCACCAGTGACCCGGGACAGGGGAACTATGGCTACACCTTC CATSDPGQGNYGYTF . TRBJ1-2 TRBV24-1 TRBD1
TGCGCCAGCAGCTTGGAACTAGCGGGGGGTACGCAGTATTTT CASSLELAGGTQYF . TRBJ2-3 TRBV5-1 TRBD2
TGTGCCTGGAGTTCGACTAGCGCGACCGGCAATGAGCAGTTCTTC CAWSSTSATGNEQFF . TRBJ2-1 TRBV30 TRBD2
TGTGCCAGCAGCTCAAGGACTAGCGGGAGGTCCTTCGGGGAGCAGTACTTC CASSSRTSGRSFGEQYF . TRBJ2-7 TRBV11-2 TRBD2
TGTGCCACCCGTTACGATCTAAATTCACCCCTCCACTTT CATRYDLNSPLHF . TRBJ1-6 TRBV28 .
TGTGTCAGTAAGCCCGGGTCTAGCGGGAGGTACGAGCAGTACTTC CVSKPGSSGRYEQYF . TRBJ2-7 TRBV6-5 TRBD2